The rows below give T cell receptor beta chains drawn from one sample of a study of control samples from healthy donors and cancer patients. Sequenced by immunoSEQ multiplex PCR; TCRdb stores in-frame clones only, minus some. The sample holds 95,000 to 150,000 clones; about 89% are singletons and the top ten take less than 40%. The specimen was blood. The receptors were sampled from a man in his forties or fifties in good health. Both conserved end residues are part of each CDR3. A D gene is named only where the DNA matches it firmly. Clone sizes are given selectively: once, few, many, or a class where the clone is expanded.

CDR3,DNA,J,size,V,D
CASTSPGGHTEAFF,TGTGCCAGCACCTCGCCGGGGGGCCACACTGAAGCTTTCTTT,TRBJ1-1,-,TRBV7-2,-
CSVGASNTEAFF,TGCAGCGTTGGGGCCTCGAACACTGAAGCTTTCTTT,TRBJ1-1,once,TRBV29-1,-
CASSGQGWNYGYTF,TGTGCCAGCAGCGGACAGGGGTGGAACTATGGCTACACCTTC,TRBJ1-2,-,TRBV9,TRBD1
CASSGQGAETGELFF,TGTGCCAGCTCAGGACAGGGGGCAGAAACCGGGGAGCTGTTTTTT,TRBJ2-2,-,TRBV18,TRBD1
CASSPTDYGYTF,TGCGCCAGCAGCCCGACAGATTATGGCTACACCTTC,TRBJ1-2,-,TRBV5-1,-
CASSRGSNPDTQYF,TGTGCCAGCAGCAGGGGGAGCAACCCAGATACGCAGTATTTT,TRBJ2-3,-,TRBV5-4,-
CASSATDEQFF,TGTGCCAGCAGTGCAACCGATGAGCAGTTCTTC,TRBJ2-1,-,TRBV6-2/TRBV6-3,-
CASSPLSSGEETQYF,TGTGCCAGCTCACCACTGAGTAGCGGGGAGGAGACCCAGTACTTC,TRBJ2-5,few,TRBV18,TRBD2
CAISTPGGASSYEQYF,TGTGCCATCAGTACCCCCGGGGGGGCCAGTTCCTACGAGCAGTACTTC,TRBJ2-7,-,TRBV10-3,TRBD2
CASSGDRGADTQYF,TGCGCCAGCAGCGGGGACAGGGGGGCAGATACGCAGTATTTT,TRBJ2-3,-,TRBV5-1,TRBD1
CASSDEVRRYGYTF,TGTGCCAGCAGTGATGAAGTCAGACGCTATGGCTACACCTTC,TRBJ1-2,-,TRBV2,-
CASSKQGNTEAFF,TGTGCCAGCAGCAAACAGGGGAACACTGAAGCTTTCTTT,TRBJ1-1,-,TRBV7-9,-
CASSLGRNTGELFF,TGTGCCAGCAGCTTAGGGCGGAACACCGGGGAGCTGTTTTTT,TRBJ2-2,-,TRBV13,-
CASSVEAGGPGEQFF,TGTGCCAGCAGCGTAGAAGCGGGGGGGCCAGGCGAGCAGTTCTTC,TRBJ2-1,-,TRBV9,TRBD2
CASRSRGQDYGYTF,TGTGCCAGCAGATCCCGAGGACAGGACTATGGCTACACCTTC,TRBJ1-2,-,TRBV6-5,TRBD1
CASSLRGTEAFF,TGTGCCAGCAGTTTAAGGGGCACTGAAGCTTTCTTT,TRBJ1-1,-,TRBV27,-
CASSVGMSGGYTEAFF,TGTGCCAGCAGCGTAGGAATGAGCGGTGGGTACACTGAAGCTTTCTTT,TRBJ1-1,-,TRBV9,-
CSVVLAETRGGYTF,TGCAGCGTTGTTTTGGCCGAAACCCGGGGTGGGTACACCTTC,TRBJ1-2,-,TRBV29-1,-
CASSVTGGAGETQYF,TGTGCCAGCAGCGTGACCGGGGGGGCGGGGGAGACCCAGTACTTC,TRBJ2-5,-,TRBV7-6,TRBD2
CASSSSTGTQPQHF,TGTGCCAGCAGCTCTTCGACAGGGACACAGCCCCAGCATTTT,TRBJ1-5,-,TRBV7-9,TRBD1